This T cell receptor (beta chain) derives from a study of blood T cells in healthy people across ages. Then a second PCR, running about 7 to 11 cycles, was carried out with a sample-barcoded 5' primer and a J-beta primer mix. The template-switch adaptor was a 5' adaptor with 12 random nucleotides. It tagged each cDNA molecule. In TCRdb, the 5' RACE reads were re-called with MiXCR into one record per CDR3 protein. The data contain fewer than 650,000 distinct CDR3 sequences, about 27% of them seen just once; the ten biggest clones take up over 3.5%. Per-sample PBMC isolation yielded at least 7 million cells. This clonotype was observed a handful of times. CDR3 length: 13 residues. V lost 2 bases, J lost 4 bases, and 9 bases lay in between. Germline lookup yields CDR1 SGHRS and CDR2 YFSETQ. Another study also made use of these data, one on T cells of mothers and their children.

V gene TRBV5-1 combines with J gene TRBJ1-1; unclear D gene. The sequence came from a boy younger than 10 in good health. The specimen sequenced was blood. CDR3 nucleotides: TGCGCCAGCAGCTTCGAGGGTCCCACTGAAGCTTTCTTT. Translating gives CASSFEGPTEAFF.